A single sample is the source of the 10 T cell receptor beta chains below, sequenced in a study of blood T cell repertoires in COVID-19. Data came from immunoSEQ multiplex PCR; TCRdb stores just in-frame clones and leaves some out. The table records about 310,000 clones, more than 75% of them present only once. Sample: peripheral blood. These receptor sequences come from a man aged 50-60 years with active or convalescent COVID-19.

Of note for this clone: Distinct nucleotide sequences in the sample also encode this CDR3. CDR3 in amino acids: CASRGTASYEQYF. The DNA of the CDR3 is TGTGCCAGCAGGGGGACTGCCTCCTACGAGCAGTACTTC. The V call is TRBV28, the J call TRBJ2-7; D perhaps matches TRBD2 (6 bases). The CDR3 extends over 13 amino acids. V dropped 6 bases and J dropped 0 bases, with 9 bases sitting between them. Per germline, CDR1 MDHEN and CDR2 SYDVKM. Full variable domain (outside the CDR3, taken from reference TRBV28 and TRBJ2-7): DVKVTQSSRYLVKRTGEKVFLECVQDMDHENMFWYRQDPGLGLRLIYFSYDVKMKEKGDIPEGYSVSREKKERFSLILESASTNQTSMYLCASRGTASYEQYFGPGTRLTVT.

The chain joins TRBV30 to TRBJ1-5; a weak D match, TRBD1 (5 bases). The CDR3 extends over 14 amino acids. Per the germline V gene, CDR1 is GTSNPN and CDR2 is SVGIG (reference sequence). V was pared by 1 base and J by 6 bases, with 13 bases between. CDR3 in amino acids: CAWSGGVGGQPQHF. CDR3 in DNA: TGTGCCTGGAGTGGGGGGGTTGGTGGTCAGCCCCAGCATTTT.

The chain recombines TRBV9 with TRBJ2-7, with D possibly TRBD2 on 6 matching bases. With 0 bases removed from V and 5 bases from J, the gap between germline ends came to 12 bases. CDR1 is SGDLS, CDR2 YYNGEE, per germline. This CDR3 has 14 residues. CDR3 region: CASSVEGGKDEQYF. As DNA, the CDR3 is TGTGCCAGCAGCGTAGAAGGAGGGAAGGACGAGCAGTACTTC.

The V call is TRBV11-2, the J call TRBJ2-2, with 9 bases identical to TRBD2. The germline V gene encodes CDR1 SGHAT and CDR2 FQNNGV. The V gene end was trimmed by 4 bases and the J gene end by 1 base; junction bases not matched to a gene: 1. This CDR3 region has 15 residues. CDR3 amino acids: CASSSLAGNTGELFF. Written as DNA, the CDR3 is TGTGCCAGCAGCTCACTAGCGGGGAACACCGGGGAGCTGTTTTTT.

The genes are TRBV5-4 and TRBJ1-2; possibly TRBD1 for D (5 bases). Germline-derived CDR1 and CDR2 are SGHNT and YYREEE (reference sequence). V was pared by 0 bases and J by 4 bases, with 13 bases between. The length of the CDR3 is 15 residues. Here the CDR3 DNA reads TGTGCCAGCAGCTTGGAGGCAGGGAATCCCTATGGCTACACCTTC. As protein: CASSLEAGNPYGYTF.

Here the CDR3 DNA reads TGTGCCAGCACAAGGGACAGGGCAGGCGAGCAGTACTTC. Translating it yields CASTRDRAGEQYF. V is TRBV18 and J is TRBJ2-7, with TRBD1 matching 9 bases. The CDR3 covers 13 residues. The junction had 8 bases not matched to a gene; V was cut back by 8 bases and J by 6 bases. Germline CDR1 reads KGHSH; CDR2 reads LQKENI. Drawing the rest from reference TRBV18 and TRBJ2-7, the complete variable domain is NAGVMQNPRHLVRRRGQEARLRCSPMKGHSHVYWYRQLPEEGLKFMVYLQKENIIDESGMPKERFSAEFPKEGPSILRIQQVVRGDSAAYFCASTRDRAGEQYFGPGTRLTVT.

The rearrangement joins TRBV27 to TRBJ1-6; D ambiguous. Germline V gene lookup returns CDR1 MNHEY and CDR2 SMNVEV (reference sequence). Trimming pared 3 bases from V and 6 bases from J, leaving 15 bases between. The CDR3 sequence is 16 residues long. This CDR3 reads CASSFLPVLTNSPLHF. CDR3 nucleotides: TGTGCCAGCAGTTTTCTCCCGGTATTAACTAATTCACCCCTCCACTTT.

The chain has TRBV7-2 and TRBJ1-6; 8 bases match TRBD1. The CDR3 runs 15 residues. Trimming removed 1 base from V and 10 bases from J; junction bases left unmatched: 6. Germline values: CDR1 SGHTA, CDR2 FQGNSA. The DNA of the CDR3 is TGTGCCAGCAGCTTAGTCGGACAGGGTGTATCACCCCTCCACTTT. This gives the protein CASSLVGQGVSPLHF.

The genes are TRBV16 and TRBJ1-1, with TRBD1 as a possible D gene (5 bases). The CDR3 has 13 amino acids. From germline, CDR1 is KGHSY and CDR2 FQNENV. The germline V and J ends were trimmed by 4 bases and 3 bases, with 9 bases remaining between them. In nucleotides, the CDR3 is TGTGCCAGCAGCCTTGGGGGGGACACTGAAGCTTTCTTT. Its protein is CASSLGGDTEAFF.

This clone came up a few times. The chain is built from TRBV13 and TRBJ1-5; the match to TRBD1 covers 7 bases. There are 16 residues in the CDR3. The germline V gene has CDR1 PRHDT and CDR2 FYEKMQ (reference sequence). J gave up 3 bases and V 6 bases, and 11 bases lay outside the gene matches. The CDR3 protein is CASSIRTGSLNQPQHF. CDR3 sequence (DNA): TGTGCCAGCAGTATCCGGACAGGTAGCCTCAATCAGCCCCAGCATTTT.